This T cell receptor beta chain comes out of a study of cytomegalovirus exposure and HLA in healthy donors. Study-level findings and limits: Common viral pathogens were later found to be apparently linked to several of the most significant clusters.

Comments on this clone: Its specificity is unknown.

PCR used 60 Vbeta primers and 13 Jbeta primers. The method was immunoSEQ multiplex PCR; TCRdb's version includes in-frame clones alone and lacks a portion of them. The sample lists 170,000 or so clones; around 78% were seen once. The CDR3 has 17 amino acids. V gave up 0 bases and J gave up 6 bases; unmatched junction bases: 8. Germline-derived CDR1 and CDR2 are SGHRS and YFSETQ. The clonotype was recovered from a woman aged 50 to 60 in good health and CMV-seropositive. Sequenced input: PBMCs. J is TRBJ2-3 and V is TRBV5-1, with 12 bases aligning to TRBD2. Here the CDR3 DNA reads TGCGCCAGCAGCTTGGGACTAGCGGGGGTTCGACGGGATACGCAGTATTTT. Protein product: CASSLGLAGVRRDTQYF.